A selection of T cell receptor beta chains follows, all from one sample in a study of T cell responses to AZD1222 COVID-19 vaccine. Profiling relied on immunoSEQ multiplex PCR, and the TCRdb table lists in-frame clones only, not all of them. Of some 110,000 clones listed, 82% are singletons. The sequences come from peripheral blood, collected on day 0 of AZD1222 vaccination. Receptor source: an adult in good health. The CDR3 runs from the conserved cysteine through the conserved F or W. Fields, in order: V gene, CDR3 length, CDR3 protein.

V: TRBV4-3; length: 14; CDR3: CASSQGRQAYGYTF
V: TRBV6-2/TRBV6-3; length: 14; CDR3: CASSGTGWGYGYTF
V: TRBV9; length: 11; CDR3: CASSVGSGYTF
V: TRBV4-1; length: 14; CDR3: CASSLGPLSPEAFF
V: TRBV13; length: 14; CDR3: CASSLPGGSYEQYF
V: TRBV11-1; length: 15; CDR3: CASSLGGSSYNEQFF
V: TRBV6-2/TRBV6-3; length: 17; CDR3: CASTPEPGLTYNSPLHF
V: TRBV6-4; length: 15; CDR3: CASSEAAGDNSPLHF
V: TRBV4-2; length: 15; CDR3: CASTKGEGNTGELFF
V: TRBV12-3/TRBV12-4; length: 13; CDR3: CASSRTVGQPQHF
V: TRBV18; length: 15; CDR3: CASSPRGQGLNGYTF
V: TRBV7-9; length: 14; CDR3: CASSQTGAGNTIYF
V: TRBV4-2; length: 16; CDR3: CASSQTAGSGTDTQYF
V: TRBV11-2; length: 18; CDR3: CASSAGQGASSYNSPLHF
V: TRBV5-4; length: 14; CDR3: CASSSAYGYTEAFF
V: TRBV5-1; length: 14; CDR3: CASRIQGWQETQYF
V: TRBV5-1; length: 14; CDR3: CASSPDRVNTEAFF
V: TRBV25-1; length: 15; CDR3: CASSRGNRANEKLFF
V: TRBV19; length: 14; CDR3: CASTPTGVPYEQYF
V: TRBV4-3; length: 13; CDR3: CASSQTANYGYTF
V: TRBV19; length: 12; CDR3: CASSIAGRGYTF
V: TRBV7-2; length: 13; CDR3: CASSLVVGGELFF
V: TRBV19; length: 16; CDR3: CASSTRTGYSNQPQHF
V: TRBV24-1; length: 21; CDR3: CATSGPQWDREWSKGNTEAFF
V: TRBV6-2/TRBV6-3; length: 14; CDR3: CASSLVGGNYGYTF
V: TRBV15; length: 16; CDR3: CATSRDPTGFNSPLHF
V: TRBV12-5; length: 14; CDR3: CASGRGQGQETQYF
V: TRBV6-5; length: 16; CDR3: CASSYFRQASTDTQYF
V: TRBV10-3; length: 11; CDR3: CATGGIYEQYF
V: TRBV11-3; length: 14; CDR3: CASSLGGDQETQYF
V: TRBV7-9; length: 15; CDR3: CASSIPEARPYEQYF
V: TRBV13; length: 15; CDR3: CASSEEDSNTGELFF
V: TRBV4-2; length: 15; CDR3: CASSQAQQGDYEQYF
V: TRBV15; length: 16; CDR3: CATSRVPGELAGTQYF
V: TRBV6-2/TRBV6-3; length: 16; CDR3: CASRPLGSGGPFIQYF
V: TRBV5-1; length: 14; CDR3: CASSLSPDYNEQFF
V: TRBV19; length: 13; CDR3: CASCQGILGGYTF
V: TRBV19; length: 15; CDR3: CASSLYLGGFTEAFF
V: TRBV7-2; length: 12; CDR3: CASLMKNTEAFF
V: TRBV27; length: 14; CDR3: CASRASGTFYEQYF
V: TRBV19; length: 15; CDR3: CASSYTGGSGNTIYF
V: TRBV27; length: 14; CDR3: CASRPLRGSQPQHF
V: TRBV11-2; length: 16; CDR3: CASIEPSTGASTEAFF
V: TRBV13; length: 19; CDR3: CASSPSLLAGGPLYNEQFF
V: TRBV5-1; length: 15; CDR3: CASSLGGPGGETQYF
V: TRBV9; length: 16; CDR3: CASSDGGGTGSDTQYF
V: TRBV19; length: 16; CDR3: CASSTPGRGNMDTIYF
V: TRBV25-1; length: 16; CDR3: CASCGGGLSSYNEQFF
V: TRBV7-2; length: 14; CDR3: CASSPGGQYYGYTF
V: TRBV5-5; length: 15; CDR3: CASSSVVGRLNEQYF
V: TRBV5-5; length: 14; CDR3: CASSALAADGELFF